The clone carrying this T cell receptor (beta chain) was counted many times. As the template, RNA transcripts were used to amplify TCR beta CDR3 regions. RT-PCR was first run with HTBI primers, then multiplex PCR in a second round. Each CDR3 protein is one row after TCRdb ran MiXCR on the multiplex PCR reads. Of about 550,000 distinct CDR3 sequences in the sample, approximately 37% were seen once. The sample is drawn from a study of Graves' ophthalmopathy and Graves' hyperthyroidism. Overall study context: Where ophthalmopathy was absent within 18 months of follow-up, hyperthyroidism was stable.

Certain patients, namely those with other autoimmune diseases, uncontrolled infections, pregnancy or lactation, were excluded. With 6 bases removed from V and 6 bases from J, the gap between germline ends came to 17 bases. The V gene's germline CDR1 is SGHTA and CDR2 FQGNSA. The CDR3 totals 14 residues. The TCR originated in an adult man with Graves' hyperthyroidism. The rearrangement links TRBV7-2 to TRBJ1-2, with D perhaps TRBD1 (5 bases). Source material: peripheral blood or thyroid tissue (not recorded which). In DNA form, the CDR3 reads TGTGCCAGCAGTTTGGACCCTTTGGGGGATGGCTACACCTTC. This translates into CASSLDPLGDGYTF. The full variable domain, its missing parts supplied by reference TRBV7-2 and TRBJ1-2, is GAGVSQSPSNKVTEKGKDVELRCDPISGHTALYWYRQSLGQGLEFLIYFQGNSAPDKSGLPSDRFSAERTGGSVSTLTIQRTQQEDSAVYLCASSLDPLGDGYTFGSGTRLTVV.